This is a list of T cell receptor beta chains from one sample in a study of blood T cell repertoires in COVID-19. Profiled with immunoSEQ multiplex PCR; TCRdb holds only in-frame clones, not every one. This sample has some 70,000 clones, with about nine tenths found just once. Material: peripheral blood. Source of these receptors: a man aged 50 or older with active COVID-19. Both conserved end residues are part of each CDR3. D genes are given only for firm matches. The size of a clone is reported for some rows only, either as once, few or many, or as a class for expanded clones.

TRBJ2-1 TRBV3-1/TRBV3-2 TRBD2 . TGTGCCAGCAGCCGCGACACTAGCGGGAGGGCACGTGAGCAGTTCTTC CASSRDTSGRAREQFF
TRBJ2-1 TRBV20-1 . . TGCAGTGCTCCCCGGTTGGATGAGCAGTTCTTC CSAPRLDEQFF
TRBJ2-3 TRBV5-1 TRBD2 . TGCGCCAGCAGCCGGAGGCTAGCGGCTAGCACAGATACGCAGTATTTT CASSRRLAASTDTQYF
TRBJ2-1 TRBV7-8 TRBD2 . TGTGCCAGCAGCCCCCACGGCGGGGGTTACAATGAGCAGTTCTTC CASSPHGGGYNEQFF
TRBJ2-2 TRBV7-9 TRBD2 . TGTGCCAGCAGCTCAAAACAGCGGGGGCCCACCGGGGAGCTGTTTTTT CASSSKQRGPTGELFF
TRBJ1-6 TRBV6-6 . . TGTGCCAGCAAACTCAACCGGGGGACGGATAATTCACCCCTCCACTTT CASKLNRGTDNSPLHF
TRBJ1-4 TRBV7-8 . . TGTGCCAGCAGCCCCTGGGGCACAGGGTACGAAAAACTGTTTTTT CASSPWGTGYEKLFF
TRBJ2-3 TRBV14 TRBD2 . TGTGCCAGCAGCCCTAGAGGTGGCGGGAGGCGAAGCACAGATACGCAGTATTTT CASSPRGGGRRSTDTQYF
TRBJ1-6 TRBV3-1/TRBV3-2 . . TGTGCCAGCAGCCAAGTGTGGGGGGATTCACCCCTCCACTTT CASSQVWGDSPLHF
TRBJ2-7 TRBV18 . . TGTGCCAGCTCACCAAGGAACAGTCAGGCCTACGAGCAGTACTTC CASSPRNSQAYEQYF
TRBJ2-5 TRBV29-1 . . TGCAGCGTTGAAGTGAGCTCGAGGGAGACCCAGTACTTC CSVEVSSRETQYF
TRBJ1-2 TRBV18 . . TGTGCCAGCTCACCACAGGGAGAGCCAGGCTATGGCTACACCTTC CASSPQGEPGYGYTF
TRBJ2-3 TRBV11-2 TRBD1 . TGTGCCAGCAGCTTAAGCACAGGGGGCGCAGATACGCAGTATTTT CASSLSTGGADTQYF
TRBJ1-1 TRBV18 TRBD1 . TGTGCCAGCTCACAAGAACAGGGGTCCGCTGAAGCTTTCTTT CASSQEQGSAEAFF
TRBJ1-5 TRBV6-2/TRBV6-3 . . TGTGCCAGCAGCTATGGGGCGAATCAGCCCCAGCATTTT CASSYGANQPQHF
TRBJ2-4 TRBV5-1 . . TGCGCCAGCAGCCAGGATTCGAACATTCAGTACTTC CASSQDSNIQYF
TRBJ2-1 TRBV2 TRBD1 . TGTGCCAGCAGCGGACAGGGTTGGGACAATGAGCAGTTCTTC CASSGQGWDNEQFF
TRBJ1-6 TRBV5-4 TRBD1 . TGTGCCAGCAGCCACCGGACAGGGGGCAAGGATTCACCCCTCCACTTT CASSHRTGGKDSPLHF
TRBJ2-1 TRBV7-2 TRBD2 . TGTGCCAGCAGCACCCAGACTAGCGGGTACAATGAGCAGTTCTTC CASSTQTSGYNEQFF
TRBJ2-1 TRBV7-9 TRBD2 once TGTGCCAGCAGCGTACCGCCAGGCGGGGGGAACAACAATGAGCAGTTCTTC CASSVPPGGGNNNEQFF
TRBJ2-5 TRBV11-2 . . TGTGCCAGCAGCTCTGGACTCCAAGAGACCCAGTACTTC CASSSGLQETQYF